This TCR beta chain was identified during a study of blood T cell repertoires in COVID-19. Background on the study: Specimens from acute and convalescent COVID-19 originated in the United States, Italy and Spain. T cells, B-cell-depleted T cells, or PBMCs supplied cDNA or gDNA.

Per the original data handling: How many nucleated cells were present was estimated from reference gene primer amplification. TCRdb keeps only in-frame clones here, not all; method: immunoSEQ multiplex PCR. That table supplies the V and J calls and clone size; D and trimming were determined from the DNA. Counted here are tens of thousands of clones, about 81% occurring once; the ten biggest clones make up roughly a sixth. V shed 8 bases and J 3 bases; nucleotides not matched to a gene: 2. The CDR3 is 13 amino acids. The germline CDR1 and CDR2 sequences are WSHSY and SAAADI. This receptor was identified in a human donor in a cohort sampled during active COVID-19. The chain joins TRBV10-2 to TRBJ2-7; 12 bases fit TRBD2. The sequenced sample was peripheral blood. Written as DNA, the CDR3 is TGCGCCAGCTCTAGCGGGGGGGGCTACGAGCAGTACTTC. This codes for CASSSGGGYEQYF.